The T cell receptor beta chain under discussion was sequenced for a study of blood T cell repertoires in COVID-19. Study details: The samples span acute and convalescent COVID-19 from the United States, Italy and Spain. T cells, B-cell-depleted T cells, or PBMCs supplied cDNA or gDNA.

The CDR3 covers 15 residues. Trimming pared 4 bases from V and 5 bases from J, leaving 14 bases between. Germline values: CDR1 LNHDA, CDR2 SQIVND (reference sequence). How the authors handled the data: From reference gene primer amplification, estimates of nucleated cell counts were derived. Assay: immunoSEQ multiplex PCR; the TCRdb copy retains only in-frame clones and omits some. Clonal size and the V and J genes are those of that table, whereas D and trimming came from the DNA. The sample lists a few hundred thousand clones, around four fifths occurring once. Sample: peripheral blood. This sequence originates from a man aged 25 to 45 who had recovered from COVID-19. The chain has TRBV19 and TRBJ1-4; D is ambiguous. The CDR3 is CASSTPGSWNEKLFF. CDR3 sequence (DNA): TGTGCCAGTAGTACCCCGGGTTCGTGGAATGAAAAACTGTTTTTT.